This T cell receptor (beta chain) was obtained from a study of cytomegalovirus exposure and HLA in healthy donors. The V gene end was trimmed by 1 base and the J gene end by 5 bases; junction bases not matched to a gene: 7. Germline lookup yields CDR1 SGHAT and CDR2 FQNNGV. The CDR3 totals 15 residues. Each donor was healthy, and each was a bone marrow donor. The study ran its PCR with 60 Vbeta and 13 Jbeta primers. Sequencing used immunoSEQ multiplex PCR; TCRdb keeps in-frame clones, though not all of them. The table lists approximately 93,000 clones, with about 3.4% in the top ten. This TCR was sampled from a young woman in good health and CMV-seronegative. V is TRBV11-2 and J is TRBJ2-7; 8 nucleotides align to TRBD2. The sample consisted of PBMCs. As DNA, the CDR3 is TGTGCCAGCAGCTTAGTCGTGACTAGCGAACACGAGCAGTACTTC. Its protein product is CASSLVVTSEHEQYF.